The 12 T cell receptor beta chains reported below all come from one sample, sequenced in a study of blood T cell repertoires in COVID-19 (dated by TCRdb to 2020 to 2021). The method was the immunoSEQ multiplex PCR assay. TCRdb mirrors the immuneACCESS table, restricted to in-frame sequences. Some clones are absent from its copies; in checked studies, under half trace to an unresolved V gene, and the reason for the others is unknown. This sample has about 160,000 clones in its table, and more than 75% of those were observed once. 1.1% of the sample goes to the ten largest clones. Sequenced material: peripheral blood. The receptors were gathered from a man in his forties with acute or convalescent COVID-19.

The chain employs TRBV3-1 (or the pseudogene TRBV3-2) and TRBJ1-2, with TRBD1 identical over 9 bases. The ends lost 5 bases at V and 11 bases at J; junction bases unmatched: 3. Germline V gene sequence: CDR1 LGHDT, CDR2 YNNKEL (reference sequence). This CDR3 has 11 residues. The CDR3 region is CASSYGQGYTF. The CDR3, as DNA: TGTGCCAGCAGCTACGGACAGGGGTACACCTTC.

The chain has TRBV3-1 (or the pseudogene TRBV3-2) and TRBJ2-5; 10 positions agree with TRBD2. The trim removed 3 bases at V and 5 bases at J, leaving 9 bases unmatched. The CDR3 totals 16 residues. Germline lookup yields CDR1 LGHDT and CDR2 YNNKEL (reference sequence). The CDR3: CASSQDSGGARETQYF. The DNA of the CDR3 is TGTGCCAGCAGCCAGGACAGCGGGGGGGCCCGGGAGACCCAGTACTTC.

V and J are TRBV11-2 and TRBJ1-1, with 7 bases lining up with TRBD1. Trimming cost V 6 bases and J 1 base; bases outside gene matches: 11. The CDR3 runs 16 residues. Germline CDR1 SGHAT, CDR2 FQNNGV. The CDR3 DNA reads TGTGCCAGCAGACACGGGACAGTACGTTCGAACACTGAAGCTTTCTTT. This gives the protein CASRHGTVRSNTEAFF.

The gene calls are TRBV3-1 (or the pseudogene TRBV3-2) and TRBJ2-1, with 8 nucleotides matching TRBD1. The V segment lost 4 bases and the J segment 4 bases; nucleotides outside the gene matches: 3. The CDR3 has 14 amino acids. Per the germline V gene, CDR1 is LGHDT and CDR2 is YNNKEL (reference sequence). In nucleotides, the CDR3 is TGTGCCAGCAGCCCCCGGGACAGGTACAATGAGCAGTTCTTC. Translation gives CASSPRDRYNEQFF.

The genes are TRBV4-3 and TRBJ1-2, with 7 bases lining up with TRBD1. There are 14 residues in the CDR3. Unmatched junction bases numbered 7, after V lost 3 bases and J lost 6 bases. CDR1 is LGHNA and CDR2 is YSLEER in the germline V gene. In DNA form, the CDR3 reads TGCGCCAGCAGCCAGGGCGACAGGGAGGATGGCTACACCTTC. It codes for CASSQGDREDGYTF.

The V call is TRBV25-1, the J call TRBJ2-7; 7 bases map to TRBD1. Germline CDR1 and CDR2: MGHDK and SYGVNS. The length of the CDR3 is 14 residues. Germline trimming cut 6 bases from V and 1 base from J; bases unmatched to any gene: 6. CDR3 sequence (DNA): TGTGCCAGCAGGCCGACAGGGAAATCCTACGAGCAGTACTTC. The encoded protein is CASRPTGKSYEQYF.

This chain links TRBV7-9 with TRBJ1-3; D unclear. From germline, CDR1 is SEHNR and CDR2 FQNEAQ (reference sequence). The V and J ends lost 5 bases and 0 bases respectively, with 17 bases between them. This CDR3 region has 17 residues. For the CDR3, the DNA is TGTGCCAGCAGCCAAAGCCTGAACCATTTCTCTGGAAACACCATATATTTT. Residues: CASSQSLNHFSGNTIYF.

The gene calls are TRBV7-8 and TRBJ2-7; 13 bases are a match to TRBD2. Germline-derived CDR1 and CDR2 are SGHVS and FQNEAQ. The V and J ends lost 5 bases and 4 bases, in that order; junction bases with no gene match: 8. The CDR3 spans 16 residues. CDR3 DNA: TGTGCCAGCAGCCGACTAGCGGGGGGCTCCACGTACGAGCAGTACTTC. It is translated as CASSRLAGGSTYEQYF.

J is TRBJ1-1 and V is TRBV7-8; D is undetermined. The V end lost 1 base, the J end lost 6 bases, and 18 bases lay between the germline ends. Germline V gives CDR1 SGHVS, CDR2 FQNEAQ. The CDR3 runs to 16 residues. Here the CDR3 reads CASSLVIRRGTSEAFF. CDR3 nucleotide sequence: TGTGCCAGCAGCTTAGTGATTCGACGGGGAACATCTGAAGCTTTCTTT.

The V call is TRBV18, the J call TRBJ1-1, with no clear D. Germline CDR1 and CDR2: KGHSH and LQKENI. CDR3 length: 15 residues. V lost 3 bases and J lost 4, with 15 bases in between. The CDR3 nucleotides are TGTGCCAGCTCACCCTTTGAAGCGGTAGGCACTGAAGCTTTCTTT. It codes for CASSPFEAVGTEAFF.

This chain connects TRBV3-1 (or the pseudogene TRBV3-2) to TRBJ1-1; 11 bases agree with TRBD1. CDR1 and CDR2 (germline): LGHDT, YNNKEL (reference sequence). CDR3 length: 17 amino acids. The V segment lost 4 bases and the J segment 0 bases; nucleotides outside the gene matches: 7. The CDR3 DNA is TGTGCCAGCAGCCCCATTGGGACAGGGGGGATGAACACTGAAGCTTTCTTT. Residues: CASSPIGTGGMNTEAFF.

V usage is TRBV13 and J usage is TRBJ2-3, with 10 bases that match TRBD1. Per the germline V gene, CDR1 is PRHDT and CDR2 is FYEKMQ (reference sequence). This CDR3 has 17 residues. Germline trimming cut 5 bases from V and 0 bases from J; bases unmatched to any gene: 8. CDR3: CASSLRGDRGSTDTQYF. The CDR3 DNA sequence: TGTGCCAGCAGCCTAAGAGGGGACAGGGGTAGCACAGATACGCAGTATTTT.